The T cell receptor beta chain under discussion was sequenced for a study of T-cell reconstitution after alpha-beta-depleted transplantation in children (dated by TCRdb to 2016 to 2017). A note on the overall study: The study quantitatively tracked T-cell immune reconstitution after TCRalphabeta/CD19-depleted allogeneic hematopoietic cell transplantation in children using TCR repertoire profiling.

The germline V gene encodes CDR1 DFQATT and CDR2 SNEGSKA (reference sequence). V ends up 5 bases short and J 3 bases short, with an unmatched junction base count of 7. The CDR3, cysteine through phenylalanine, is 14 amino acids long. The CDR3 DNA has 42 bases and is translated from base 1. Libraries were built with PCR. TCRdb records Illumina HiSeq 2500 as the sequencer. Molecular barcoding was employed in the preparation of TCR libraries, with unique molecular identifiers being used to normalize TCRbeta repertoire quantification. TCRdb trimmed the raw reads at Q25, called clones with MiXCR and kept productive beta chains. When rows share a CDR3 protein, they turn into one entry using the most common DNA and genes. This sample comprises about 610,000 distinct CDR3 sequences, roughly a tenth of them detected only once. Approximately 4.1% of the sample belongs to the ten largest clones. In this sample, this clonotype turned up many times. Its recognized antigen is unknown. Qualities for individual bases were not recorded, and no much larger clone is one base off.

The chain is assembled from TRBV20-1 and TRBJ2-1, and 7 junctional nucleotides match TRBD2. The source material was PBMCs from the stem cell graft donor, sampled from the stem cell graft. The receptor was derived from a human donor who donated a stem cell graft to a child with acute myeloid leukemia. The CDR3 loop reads CSARRLAVYNEQFF. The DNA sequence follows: TGCAGTGCTCGAAGACTAGCCGTCTACAATGAGCAGTTCTTC.